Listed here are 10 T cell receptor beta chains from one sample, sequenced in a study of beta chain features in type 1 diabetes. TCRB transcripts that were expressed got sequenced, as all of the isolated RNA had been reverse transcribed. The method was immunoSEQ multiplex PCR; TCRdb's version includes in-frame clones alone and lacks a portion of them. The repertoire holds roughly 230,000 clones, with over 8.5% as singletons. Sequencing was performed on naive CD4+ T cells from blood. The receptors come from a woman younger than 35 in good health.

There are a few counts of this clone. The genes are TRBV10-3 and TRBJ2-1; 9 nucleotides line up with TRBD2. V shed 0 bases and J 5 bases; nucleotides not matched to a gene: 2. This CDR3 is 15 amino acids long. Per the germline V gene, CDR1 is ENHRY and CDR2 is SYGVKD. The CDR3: CAISESIAGDNEQFF. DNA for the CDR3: TGTGCCATCAGTGAGTCAATAGCGGGGGACAATGAGCAGTTCTTC.

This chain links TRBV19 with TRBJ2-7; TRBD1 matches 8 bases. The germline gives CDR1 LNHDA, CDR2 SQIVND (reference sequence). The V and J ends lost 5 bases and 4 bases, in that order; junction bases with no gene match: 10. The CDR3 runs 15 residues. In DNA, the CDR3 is TGTGCCAGTAGTCTGACGACAGGGGCCGAGTACGAGCAGTACTTC. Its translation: CASSLTTGAEYEQYF. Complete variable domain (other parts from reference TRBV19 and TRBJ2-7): DGGITQSPKYLFRKEGQNVTLSCEQNLNHDAMYWYRQDPGQGLRLIYYSQIVNDFQKGDIAEGYSVSREKKESFPLTVTSAQKNPTAFYLCASSLTTGAEYEQYFGPGTRLTVT.

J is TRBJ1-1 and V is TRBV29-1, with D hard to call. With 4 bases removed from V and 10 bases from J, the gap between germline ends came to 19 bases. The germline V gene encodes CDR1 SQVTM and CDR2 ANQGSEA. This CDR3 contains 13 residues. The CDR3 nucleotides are TGCAGCGTTGCGCAGGTCCTAAACCCCGGAGCTTTCTTT. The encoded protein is CSVAQVLNPGAFF.

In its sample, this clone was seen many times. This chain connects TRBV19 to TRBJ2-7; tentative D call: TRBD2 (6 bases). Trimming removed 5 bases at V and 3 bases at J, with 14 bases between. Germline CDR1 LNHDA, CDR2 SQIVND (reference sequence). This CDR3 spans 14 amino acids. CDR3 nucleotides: TGTGCCAGTAGTTCGGGGACTCGCCTCTACGAGCAGTACTTC. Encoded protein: CASSSGTRLYEQYF.

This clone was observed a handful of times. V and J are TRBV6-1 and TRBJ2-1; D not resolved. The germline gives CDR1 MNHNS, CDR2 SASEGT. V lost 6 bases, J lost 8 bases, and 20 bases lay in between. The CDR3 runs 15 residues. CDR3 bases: TGTGCCAGCAGCATCGGGTACCTTTTATCAGATGAGCAGTTCTTC. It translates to CASSIGYLLSDEQFF.

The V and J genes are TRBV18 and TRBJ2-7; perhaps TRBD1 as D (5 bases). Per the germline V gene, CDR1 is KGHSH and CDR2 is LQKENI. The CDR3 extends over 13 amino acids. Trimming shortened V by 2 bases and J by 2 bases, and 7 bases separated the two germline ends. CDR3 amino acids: CASSPVQAYEQYF. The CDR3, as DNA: TGTGCCAGCTCACCAGTACAGGCCTACGAGCAGTACTTC.

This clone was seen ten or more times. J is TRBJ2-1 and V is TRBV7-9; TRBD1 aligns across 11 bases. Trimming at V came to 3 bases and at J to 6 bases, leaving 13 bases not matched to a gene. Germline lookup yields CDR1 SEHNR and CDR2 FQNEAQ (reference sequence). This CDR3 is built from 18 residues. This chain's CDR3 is CASSFNLGTGGLVNEQFF. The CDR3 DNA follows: TGTGCCAGCAGCTTTAATCTGGGGACAGGGGGTTTGGTCAATGAGCAGTTCTTC.

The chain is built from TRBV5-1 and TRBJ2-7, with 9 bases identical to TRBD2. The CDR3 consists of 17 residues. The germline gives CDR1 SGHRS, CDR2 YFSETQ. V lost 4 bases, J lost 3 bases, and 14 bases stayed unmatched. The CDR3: CASSVAGLAYSIYEQYF. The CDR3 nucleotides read TGCGCCAGCAGCGTCGCGGGACTAGCCTATAGCATCTACGAGCAGTACTTC.

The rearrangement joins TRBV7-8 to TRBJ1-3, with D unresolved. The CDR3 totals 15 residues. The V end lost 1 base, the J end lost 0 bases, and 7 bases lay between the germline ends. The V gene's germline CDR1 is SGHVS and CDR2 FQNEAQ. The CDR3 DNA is TGTGCCAGCAGCTTAGAACGAGACTCTGGAAACACCATATATTTT. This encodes CASSLERDSGNTIYF.

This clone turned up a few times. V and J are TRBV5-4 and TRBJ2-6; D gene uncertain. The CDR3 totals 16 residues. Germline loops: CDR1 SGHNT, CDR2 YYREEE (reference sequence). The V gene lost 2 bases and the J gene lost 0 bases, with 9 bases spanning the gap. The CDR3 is CASSLTWHSGANVLTF. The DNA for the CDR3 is TGTGCCAGCAGCTTAACCTGGCACTCTGGGGCCAACGTCCTGACTTTC.